The clone carrying this T cell receptor (beta chain) was detected many times. Its antigen is unknown. The record originates from a study of glioma-infiltrating T cells. Findings and limits, study-wide: Tissue-blood divergence was below expectation in non-neoplastic patients, above in gliomas.

Using RNA template, CDR3s of TCR alpha and beta were amplified with iRepertoire arm-PCR. Each CDR3 protein is one row after TCRdb ran MiXCR on the multiplex PCR reads. Altogether under 200,000 distinct CDR3 sequences are present, about 46% being singletons, with the ten largest covering 4% to 6.5%. V was pared by 0 bases and J by 0 bases, with 12 bases between. CDR1 and CDR2 from the germline V gene are DFQATT and SNEGSKA (reference sequence). This CDR3 is built from 15 residues. This TCR derives from a human donor with low-grade glioma or glioblastoma, undergoing nonglioma brain surgery, or in good health (not recorded which). The V and J genes are TRBV20-1 and TRBJ2-7, with a tentative D call TRBD2 (5 bases). Input material: glioma tissue, nonneoplastic brain tissue, or PBMCs (not recorded which). The CDR3: CSARDAGQASYEQYF. CDR3 sequence (DNA): TGCAGTGCTAGAGATGCGGGCCAGGCCTCCTACGAGCAGTACTTC.